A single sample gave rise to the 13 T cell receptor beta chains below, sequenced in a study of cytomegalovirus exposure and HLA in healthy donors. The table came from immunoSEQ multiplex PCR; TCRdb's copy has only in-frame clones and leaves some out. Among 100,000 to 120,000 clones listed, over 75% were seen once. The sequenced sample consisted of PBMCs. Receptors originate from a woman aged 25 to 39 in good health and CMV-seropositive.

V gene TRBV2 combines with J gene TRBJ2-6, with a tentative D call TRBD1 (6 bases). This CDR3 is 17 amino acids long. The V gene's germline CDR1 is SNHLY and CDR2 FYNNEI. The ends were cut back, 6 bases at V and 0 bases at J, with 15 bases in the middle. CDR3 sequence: CASSQGLRLSGANVLTF. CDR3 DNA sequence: TGTGCCAGCAGCCAGGGGTTACGGCTCTCTGGGGCCAACGTCCTGACTTTC.

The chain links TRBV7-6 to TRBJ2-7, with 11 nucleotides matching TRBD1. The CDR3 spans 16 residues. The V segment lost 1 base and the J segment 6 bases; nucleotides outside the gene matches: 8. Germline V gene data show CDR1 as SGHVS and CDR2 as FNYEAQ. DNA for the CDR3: TGTGCCAGCAGCTTAGGGGGAGGACAGGGGGCTTCCGAGCAGTACTTC. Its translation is CASSLGGGQGASEQYF.

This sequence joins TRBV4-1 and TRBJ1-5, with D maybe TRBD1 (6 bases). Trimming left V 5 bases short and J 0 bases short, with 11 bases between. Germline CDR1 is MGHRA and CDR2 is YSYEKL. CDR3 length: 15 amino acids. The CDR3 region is CASSARTDSNQPQHF. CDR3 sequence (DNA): TGCGCCAGCAGCGCCCGGACAGATAGCAATCAGCCCCAGCATTTT.

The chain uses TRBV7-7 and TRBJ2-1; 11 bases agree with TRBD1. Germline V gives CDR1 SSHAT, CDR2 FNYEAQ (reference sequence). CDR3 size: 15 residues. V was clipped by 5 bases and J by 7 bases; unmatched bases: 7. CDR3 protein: CASSRTDRGLNEQFF. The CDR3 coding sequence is TGTGCCAGCAGCCGAACGGACAGGGGGCTGAATGAGCAGTTCTTC.

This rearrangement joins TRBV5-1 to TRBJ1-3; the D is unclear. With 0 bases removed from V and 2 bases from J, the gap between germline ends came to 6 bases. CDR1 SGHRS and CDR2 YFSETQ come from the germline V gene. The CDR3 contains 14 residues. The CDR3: CASSLGQAGNTIYF. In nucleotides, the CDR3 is TGCGCCAGCAGCTTGGGTCAGGCTGGAAACACCATATATTTT.

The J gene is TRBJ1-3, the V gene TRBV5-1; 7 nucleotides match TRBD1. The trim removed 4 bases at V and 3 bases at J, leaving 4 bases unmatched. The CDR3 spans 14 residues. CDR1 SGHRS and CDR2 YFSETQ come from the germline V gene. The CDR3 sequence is CASSAGGDGNTIYF. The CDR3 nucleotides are TGCGCCAGCAGCGCAGGGGGTGATGGAAACACCATATATTTT. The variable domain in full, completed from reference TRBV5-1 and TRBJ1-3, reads KAGVTQTPRYLIKTRGQQVTLSCSPISGHRSVSWYQQTPGQGLQFLFEYFSETQRNKGNFPGRFSGRQFSNSRSEMNVSTLELGDSALYLCASSAGGDGNTIYFGEGSWLTVV.

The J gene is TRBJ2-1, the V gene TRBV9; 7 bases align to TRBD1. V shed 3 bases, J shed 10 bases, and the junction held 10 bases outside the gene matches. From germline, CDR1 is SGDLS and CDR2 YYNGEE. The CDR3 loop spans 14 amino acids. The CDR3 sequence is CASSAITGASEQFF. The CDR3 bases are TGTGCCAGCAGCGCGATAACAGGGGCGAGCGAGCAGTTCTTC.

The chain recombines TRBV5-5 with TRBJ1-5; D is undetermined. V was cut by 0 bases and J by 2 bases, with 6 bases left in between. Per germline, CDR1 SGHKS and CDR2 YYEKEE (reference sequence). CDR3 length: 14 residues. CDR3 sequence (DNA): TGTGCCAGCAGCTTGGAGGGAGGCAATCAGCCCCAGCATTTT. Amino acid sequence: CASSLEGGNQPQHF.

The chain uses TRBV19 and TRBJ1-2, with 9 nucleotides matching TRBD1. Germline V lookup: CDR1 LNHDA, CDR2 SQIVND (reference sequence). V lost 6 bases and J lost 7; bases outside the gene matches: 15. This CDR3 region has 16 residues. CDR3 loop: CASRTYRDRVEFGYTF. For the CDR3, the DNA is TGTGCCAGTAGGACCTACCGGGACAGGGTCGAATTTGGCTACACCTTC.

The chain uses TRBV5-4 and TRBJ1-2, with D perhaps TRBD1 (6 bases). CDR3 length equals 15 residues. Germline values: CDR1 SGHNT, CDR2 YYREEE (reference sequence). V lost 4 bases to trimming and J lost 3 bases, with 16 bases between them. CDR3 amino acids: CASSQGGLVDYGYTF. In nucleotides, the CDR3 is TGTGCCAGCAGCCAAGGGGGTTTGGTTGACTATGGCTACACCTTC. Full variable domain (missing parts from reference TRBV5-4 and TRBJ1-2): ETGVTQSPTHLIKTRGQQVTLRCSSQSGHNTVSWYQQALGQGPQFIFQYYREEENGRGNFPPRFSGLQFPNYSSELNVNALELDDSALYLCASSQGGLVDYGYTFGSGTRLTVV.

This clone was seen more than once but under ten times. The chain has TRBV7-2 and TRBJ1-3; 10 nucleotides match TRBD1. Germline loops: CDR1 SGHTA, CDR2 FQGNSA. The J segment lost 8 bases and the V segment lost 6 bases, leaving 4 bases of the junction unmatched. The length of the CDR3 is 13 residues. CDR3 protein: CASSAGQGYTIYF. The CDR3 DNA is TGTGCCAGCAGTGCGGGACAGGGGTACACCATATATTTT.

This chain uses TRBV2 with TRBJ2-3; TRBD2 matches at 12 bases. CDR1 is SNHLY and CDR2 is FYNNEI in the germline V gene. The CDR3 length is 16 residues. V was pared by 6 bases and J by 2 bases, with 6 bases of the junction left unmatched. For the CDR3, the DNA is TGTGCCAGCAGCCGTCTAGCGGGGGGGCCCACAGATACGCAGTATTTT. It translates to CASSRLAGGPTDTQYF.

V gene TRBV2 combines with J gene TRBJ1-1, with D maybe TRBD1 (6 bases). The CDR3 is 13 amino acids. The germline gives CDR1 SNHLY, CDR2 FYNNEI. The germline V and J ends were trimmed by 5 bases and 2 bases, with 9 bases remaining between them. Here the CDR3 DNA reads TGTGCCAGCAGTTCAGGGGATAACACTGAAGCTTTCTTT. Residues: CASSSGDNTEAFF.